One sample yielded the 16 T cell receptor beta chains listed below, sequenced in a study of blood T cell repertoires in COVID-19. Data came from immunoSEQ multiplex PCR; TCRdb stores just in-frame clones and leaves some out. The sample records 410,000 or so clones, about nine tenths being singletons. Sequenced sample: peripheral blood. Every receptor here comes from a woman in her 40s with COVID-19, enrolled during active disease.

The chain couples TRBV27 to TRBJ2-1, with 7 nucleotides matching TRBD2. The germline V gene has CDR1 MNHEY and CDR2 SMNVEV (reference sequence). The junction had 9 bases not matched to a gene; V was cut back by 7 bases and J by 3 bases. The CDR3 extends over 15 amino acids. The CDR3 nucleotides read TGTGCCAGCACCCCGGCGGGCGGGAGCTACAATGAGCAGTTCTTC. It specifies CASTPAGGSYNEQFF.

This chain uses TRBV30 with TRBJ1-5; 9 bases map to TRBD1. Germline trimming cut 0 bases from V and 4 bases from J; bases unmatched to any gene: 10. Looked up from germline, CDR1 is GTSNPN and CDR2 is SVGIG (reference sequence). CDR3 length: 17 amino acids. The CDR3 here is CAWSVHWDRVGNQPQHF. In DNA, the CDR3 is TGTGCCTGGAGTGTACATTGGGACAGGGTGGGGAATCAGCCCCAGCATTTT.

The rearrangement joins TRBV19 to TRBJ2-1, with D maybe TRBD1 (6 bases). Germline V gives CDR1 LNHDA, CDR2 SQIVND (reference sequence). The CDR3 is 13 amino acids. V was pared by 6 bases and J by 6 bases, with 12 bases between. CDR3 coding DNA: TGTGCCAGTAGGGGGGACACTTCCAATGAGCAGTTCTTC. Translated: CASRGDTSNEQFF.

The rearrangement uses TRBV4-2 and TRBJ1-5; TRBD1 agrees at 9 bases. This CDR3 region has 16 residues. Germline V gene sequence: CDR1 LGHNA, CDR2 YNFKEQ. Germline trimming cut 0 bases from V and 6 bases from J; bases unmatched to any gene: 6. CDR3 sequence (DNA): TGTGCCAGCAGCCAAGATAGGGACAGGGTTAGTCAGCCCCAGCATTTT. It specifies CASSQDRDRVSQPQHF.

The V and J genes are TRBV19 and TRBJ2-7; 8 nucleotides match TRBD1. V lost 5 bases to trimming and J lost 4 bases; unmatched junction nucleotides: 7. Germline V gene lookup returns CDR1 LNHDA and CDR2 SQIVND (reference sequence). The CDR3 runs to 14 residues. CDR3 residues: CASSPTGVRYEQYF. The CDR3 DNA is TGTGCCAGTAGTCCGACAGGGGTCCGATACGAGCAGTACTTC.

The chain carries TRBV4-3 and TRBJ1-1; D possibly corresponds to TRBD1 (5 bases). From germline, CDR1 is LGHNA and CDR2 YSLEER. The CDR3 has 14 residues. Trimming took 1 base from V and 7 from J, leaving 13 bases between them. For the CDR3, the DNA is TGCGCCAGCAGCCAAGGGAGAGGAACAGGTGAAGCTTTCTTT. As protein: CASSQGRGTGEAFF.

V and J are TRBV18 and TRBJ2-1, with no clear D. Trimming pared 3 bases from V and 6 bases from J, leaving 12 bases between. The CDR3 is 14 amino acids. Germline-derived CDR1 and CDR2 are KGHSH and LQKENI. Here the CDR3 DNA reads TGTGCCAGCTCACCTCAGCTCGCGGTCAATGAGCAGTTCTTC. Translation: CASSPQLAVNEQFF.

The V call is TRBV18, the J call TRBJ2-2, with 7 bases lining up with TRBD2. The V gene end was trimmed by 1 base and the J gene end by 5 bases; junction bases not matched to a gene: 13. Germline V gene sequence: CDR1 KGHSH, CDR2 LQKENI. The CDR3 runs to 18 residues. CDR3 nucleotides: TGTGCCAGCTCACCACGGGTTCCGGCGGGAGTCGGGACCGGGGAGCTGTTTTTT. This gives the protein CASSPRVPAGVGTGELFF.

The chain has TRBV9 and TRBJ1-5; 7 nucleotides align to TRBD1. The CDR3 length is 13 residues. Germline V gene data show CDR1 as SGDLS and CDR2 as YYNGEE. V was clipped by 4 bases and J by 7 bases; unmatched bases: 5. CDR3 sequence reads: CASSPEGAQPQHF. The CDR3, as DNA: TGTGCCAGCAGCCCAGAGGGGGCCCAGCCCCAGCATTTT.

This sequence joins TRBV19 and TRBJ1-5, with a tentative D call TRBD1 (6 bases). In germline, CDR1 is LNHDA, CDR2 SQIVND (reference sequence). The CDR3 is made up of 15 amino acids. Trimming pared 3 bases from V and 1 base from J, leaving 10 bases between. The CDR3 protein is CASSIPGVSNQPQHF. The CDR3 nucleotides are TGTGCCAGTAGTATCCCAGGGGTAAGCAATCAGCCCCAGCATTTT.

On this clone itself: Distinct nucleotide sequences in the sample also encode this CDR3. The chain links TRBV19 to TRBJ1-6, with a tentative D call TRBD1 (6 bases). This CDR3 region has 14 residues. V was cut by 0 bases and J by 7 bases, with 7 bases left in between. The germline V gene has CDR1 LNHDA and CDR2 SQIVND (reference sequence). This CDR3 is CASSIDRGNSPLHF. CDR3 bases: TGTGCCAGTAGTATAGACAGGGGCAATTCACCCCTCCACTTT.

This chain connects TRBV6-5 to TRBJ1-2; D unclear. CDR3 length: 15 amino acids. Trimming cost V 0 bases and J 4 bases, with 12 bases left between them. Germline assignment: CDR1 MNHEY and CDR2 SVGAGI. Written as DNA, the CDR3 is TGTGCCAGCAGTTACTCGAGGGCAGGAACCTATGGCTACACCTTC. It yields the protein CASSYSRAGTYGYTF.

This chain links TRBV7-9 with TRBJ1-2, with unresolved D. V gave up 4 bases and J gave up 4 bases, with 10 bases separating them. Germline V lookup: CDR1 SEHNR, CDR2 FQNEAQ (reference sequence). The CDR3 runs to 13 residues. The CDR3: CASSSGGGYGYTF. DNA of the CDR3: TGTGCCAGCAGCTCCGGCGGCGGCTATGGCTACACCTTC. Full variable domain (missing parts from reference TRBV7-9 and TRBJ1-2): DTGVSQNPRHKITKRGQNVTFRCDPISEHNRLYWYRQTLGQGPEFLTYFQNEAQLEKSRLLSDRFSAERPKGSFSTLEIQRTEQGDSAMYLCASSSGGGYGYTFGSGTRLTVV.

The chain recombines TRBV7-8 with TRBJ1-5; D is uncertain. CDR3 size: 14 residues. Per the germline V gene, CDR1 is SGHVS and CDR2 is FQNEAQ. The V gene lost 7 bases and the J gene lost 0 bases, with 10 bases spanning the gap. CDR3 in amino acids: CASTHTLSNQPQHF. CDR3 DNA sequence: TGTGCCAGCACCCACACGCTTAGCAATCAGCCCCAGCATTTT.

CDR3 sequence: CASSLKGTGKAFF. CDR3 sequence (DNA): TGTGCCAGCAGCTTGAAAGGGACAGGGAAAGCTTTCTTT. This rearrangement joins TRBV5-4 to TRBJ1-1; 9 nucleotides line up with TRBD1. Germline V gene sequence: CDR1 SGHNT, CDR2 YYREEE (reference sequence). The CDR3 has 13 residues. The trim removed 1 base at V and 9 bases at J, leaving 4 bases unmatched. The complete variable domain, with remaining parts taken from reference TRBV5-4 and TRBJ1-1, reads ETGVTQSPTHLIKTRGQQVTLRCSSQSGHNTVSWYQQALGQGPQFIFQYYREEENGRGNFPPRFSGLQFPNYSSELNVNALELDDSALYLCASSLKGTGKAFFGQGTRLTVV.

The chain joins TRBV9 to TRBJ1-1; no firm D call. Germline V gives CDR1 SGDLS, CDR2 YYNGEE. The CDR3 extends over 15 amino acids. Trimming took off 0 bases at V and 3 bases at J, with 12 bases between the two ends. CDR3 region: CASSVDGGIYTEAFF. In DNA, the CDR3 is TGTGCCAGCAGCGTAGACGGCGGAATATACACTGAAGCTTTCTTT.